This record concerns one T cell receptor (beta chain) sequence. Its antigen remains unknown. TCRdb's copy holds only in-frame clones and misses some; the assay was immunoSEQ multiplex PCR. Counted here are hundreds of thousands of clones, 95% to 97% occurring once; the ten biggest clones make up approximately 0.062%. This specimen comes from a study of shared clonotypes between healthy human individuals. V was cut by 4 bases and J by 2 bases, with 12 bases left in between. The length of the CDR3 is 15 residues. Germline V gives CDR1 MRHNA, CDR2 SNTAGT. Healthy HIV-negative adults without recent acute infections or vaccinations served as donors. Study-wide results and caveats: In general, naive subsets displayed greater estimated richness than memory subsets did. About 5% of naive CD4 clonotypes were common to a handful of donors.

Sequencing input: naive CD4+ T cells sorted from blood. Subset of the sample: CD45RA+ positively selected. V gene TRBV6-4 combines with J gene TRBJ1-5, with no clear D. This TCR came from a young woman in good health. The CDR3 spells CASSVEAWGNQPQHF. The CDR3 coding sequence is TGTGCCAGCAGTGTTGAGGCTTGGGGCAATCAGCCCCAGCATTTT.